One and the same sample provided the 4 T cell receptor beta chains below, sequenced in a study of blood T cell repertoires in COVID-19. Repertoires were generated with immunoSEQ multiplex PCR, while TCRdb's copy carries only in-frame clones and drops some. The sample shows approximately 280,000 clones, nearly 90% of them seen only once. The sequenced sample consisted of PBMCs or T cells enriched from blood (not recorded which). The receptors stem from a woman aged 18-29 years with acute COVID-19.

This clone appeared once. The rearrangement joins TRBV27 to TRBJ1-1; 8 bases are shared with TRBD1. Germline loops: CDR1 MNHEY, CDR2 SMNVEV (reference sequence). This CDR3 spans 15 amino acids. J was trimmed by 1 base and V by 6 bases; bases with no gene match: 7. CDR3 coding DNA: TGTGCCAGCAGAACCCAGGGGGCGGGGAACACTGAAGCTTTCTTT. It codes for CASRTQGAGNTEAFF.

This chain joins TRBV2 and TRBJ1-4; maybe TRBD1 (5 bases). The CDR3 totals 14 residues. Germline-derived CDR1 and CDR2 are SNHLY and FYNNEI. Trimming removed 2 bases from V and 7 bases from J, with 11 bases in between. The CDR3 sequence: CASSEPGGREKLFF. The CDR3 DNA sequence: TGTGCCAGCAGTGAACCCGGGGGACGTGAAAAACTGTTTTTT.

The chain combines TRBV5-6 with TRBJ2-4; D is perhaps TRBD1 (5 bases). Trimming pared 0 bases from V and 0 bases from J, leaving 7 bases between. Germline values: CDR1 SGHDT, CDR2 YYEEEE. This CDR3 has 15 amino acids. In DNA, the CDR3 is TGTGCCAGCAGCTTGGTCAGGGAAGCCAAAAACATTCAGTACTTC. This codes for CASSLVREAKNIQYF.

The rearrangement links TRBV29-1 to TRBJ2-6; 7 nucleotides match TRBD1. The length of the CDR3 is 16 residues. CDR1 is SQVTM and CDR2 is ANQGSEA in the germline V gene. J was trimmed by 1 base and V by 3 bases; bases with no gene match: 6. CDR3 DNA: TGCAGCGTTGAGATTCGACAGGGTTCTGGGGCCAACGTCCTGACTTTC. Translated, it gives CSVEIRQGSGANVLTF.